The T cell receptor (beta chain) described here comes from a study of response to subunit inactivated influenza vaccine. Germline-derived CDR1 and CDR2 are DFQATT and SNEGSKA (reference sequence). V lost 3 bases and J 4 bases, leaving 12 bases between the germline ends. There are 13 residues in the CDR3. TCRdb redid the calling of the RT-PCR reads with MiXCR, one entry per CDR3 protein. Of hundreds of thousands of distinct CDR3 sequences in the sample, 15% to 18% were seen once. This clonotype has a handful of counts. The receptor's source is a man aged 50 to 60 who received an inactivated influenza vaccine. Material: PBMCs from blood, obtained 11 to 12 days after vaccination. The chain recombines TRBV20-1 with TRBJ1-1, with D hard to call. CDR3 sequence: CSASGTRGTEAFF. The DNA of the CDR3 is TGCAGTGCTAGTGGAACCCGGGGCACTGAAGCTTTCTTT.